These 8 T cell receptor beta chains originate from one sample sequenced in a study of shared clonotypes between healthy human individuals. Libraries were prepared by immunoSEQ multiplex PCR; TCRdb keeps only in-frame clonotypes and omits some of them. The sample has some 2,000,000 clones, approximately 95% seen once; the top ten hold around 0.13%. The sample was naive CD4+ T cells sorted from blood. Stated subset: CD45RA+ positively selected. The receptor source for this set is a man aged 18 to 30 in good health.

As concerns this clone: The same CDR3 is also encoded by other DNA sequences in this sample. The chain links TRBV18 to TRBJ1-1, with no clear D. The germline gives CDR1 KGHSH, CDR2 LQKENI. The CDR3 is 13 residues long. The V end lost 0 bases, the J end lost 5 bases, and 7 bases lay between the germline ends. CDR3 coding DNA: TGTGCCAGCTCACCACCGGGAGGGACTGAAGCTTTCTTT. It codes for CASSPPGGTEAFF.

The CDR3 nucleotides are TGTGCCAGTAGTATGGCGACCGGACAAAAGAACACTGAAGCTTTCTTT. Protein: CASSMATGQKNTEAFF. The rearrangement links TRBV19 to TRBJ1-1, with a possible D match to TRBD1 (5 bases). This CDR3 is built from 16 residues. CDR1 and CDR2 from the germline V gene are LNHDA and SQIVND (reference sequence). V was pared by 3 bases and J by 1 base, with 15 bases between.

The chain joins TRBV11-1 to TRBJ2-5; a possible D gene is TRBD2 (5 bases). Germline lookup yields CDR1 SGHAT and CDR2 FQDESV (reference sequence). V shed 2 bases and J shed 5 bases, with 12 bases lying between them. This CDR3 comprises 14 residues. CDR3: CASSLSGIRETQYF. CDR3 DNA: TGTGCCAGCAGCTTATCGGGGATAAGGGAGACCCAGTACTTC.

The V gene is TRBV5-1, the J gene TRBJ2-5; 7 nucleotides agree with TRBD2. This CDR3 region has 15 residues. Germline CDR1 SGHRS, CDR2 YFSETQ. J was trimmed by 1 base and V by 4 bases; bases with no gene match: 7. The CDR3 here is CASSDPGRVQETQYF. CDR3 nucleotides: TGCGCCAGCAGCGACCCAGGGAGGGTCCAAGAGACCCAGTACTTC.

J is TRBJ2-1 and V is TRBV6-6, with 11 bases that match TRBD2. Per the germline V gene, CDR1 is MNHNY and CDR2 is SVGAGI (reference sequence). With V trimmed by 4 bases and J by 9 bases, 8 bases remained unmatched. The CDR3 contains 15 residues. In DNA form, the CDR3 reads TGTGCCAGCAGTTCTGCTAGCGGGGGGCGGGGTGAGCAGTTCTTC. It codes for CASSSASGGRGEQFF.

The chain carries TRBV9 and TRBJ2-6, with 7 bases aligning to TRBD1. The V and J ends lost 3 bases and 3 bases, in that order; junction bases with no gene match: 6. The CDR3 has 16 amino acids. The germline V gene encodes CDR1 SGDLS and CDR2 YYNGEE. The CDR3 spells CASSASGGLGANVLTF. Written as DNA, the CDR3 is TGTGCCAGCAGCGCATCAGGGGGTCTTGGGGCCAACGTCCTGACTTTC.

Comment on this clone: The identical CDR3 is also encoded by other nucleotide sequences in the sample. V is TRBV5-1 and J is TRBJ2-5; TRBD2 is a possible D gene (5 bases). Trimming pared 0 bases from V and 4 bases from J, leaving 10 bases between. Germline CDR1 reads SGHRS; CDR2 reads YFSETQ. This CDR3 spans 14 amino acids. Here the CDR3 reads CASSLVGEGETQYF. CDR3 nucleotides: TGCGCCAGCAGCTTGGTTGGAGAGGGAGAGACCCAGTACTTC.

As regards this clone: Distinct nucleotide sequences in the sample also encode this CDR3. This rearrangement joins TRBV6-5 to TRBJ1-3; D remains unclear. This CDR3 is 12 amino acids long. Trimming shortened V by 5 bases and J by 1 base, and 3 bases separated the two germline ends. CDR1 MNHEY and CDR2 SVGAGI come from the germline V gene. The CDR3 region has the DNA TGTGCCAGCAGTCGGTCTGGAAACACCATATATTTT. Protein sequence: CASSRSGNTIYF.